This T cell receptor beta chain comes out of a study of cytomegalovirus exposure and HLA in healthy donors. Study information: The study placed about four fifths of its 350 to 450 genotyped donors in the Caucasian-associated ancestry cluster.

The PCR had 60 Vbeta and 13 Jbeta primers. Sequencing was performed with immunoSEQ multiplex PCR; in TCRdb, only in-frame clones are kept and a portion is missing. The sample records some 150,000 clones, about 80% being singletons. This clone was counted once. Its antigen is currently unknown. Whole-study results and caveats: Some V segments (TRBV6-2 and TRBV6-3 among them) were excluded as indistinguishable. In a later analysis, TCR association rates varied by HLA locus: DRB1 most, HLA-C fewest.

Per germline, CDR1 KGHSH and CDR2 LQKENI. The CDR3 has 18 amino acids. V was pared by 0 bases and J by 0 bases, with 10 bases of the junction left unmatched. The chain is built from TRBV18 and TRBJ1-1, with 7 bases that match TRBD1. Sequencing used PBMCs. This TCR came from a man aged 30-40 years in good health and CMV-seropositive. The CDR3 bases are TGTGCCAGCTCACCACCGTACAGGGGCGAAAAAATGAACACTGAAGCTTTCTTT. It yields the protein CASSPPYRGEKMNTEAFF.